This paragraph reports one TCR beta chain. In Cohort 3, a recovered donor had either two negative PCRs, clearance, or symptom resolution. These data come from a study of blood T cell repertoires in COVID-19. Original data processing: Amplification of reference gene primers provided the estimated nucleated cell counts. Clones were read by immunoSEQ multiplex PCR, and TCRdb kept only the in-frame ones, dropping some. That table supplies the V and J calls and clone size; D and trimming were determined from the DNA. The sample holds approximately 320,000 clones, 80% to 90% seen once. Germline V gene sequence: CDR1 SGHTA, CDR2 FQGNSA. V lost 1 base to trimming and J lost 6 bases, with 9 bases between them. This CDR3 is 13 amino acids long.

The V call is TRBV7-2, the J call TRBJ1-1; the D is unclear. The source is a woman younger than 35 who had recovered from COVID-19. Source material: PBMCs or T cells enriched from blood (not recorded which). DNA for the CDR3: TGTGCCAGCAGCTTAGTCGTCTATCCTGAAGCTTTCTTT. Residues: CASSLVVYPEAFF.